These 2 T cell receptor beta chains originate from one sample sequenced in a study of blood T cell repertoires in COVID-19. The repertoire was sequenced with immunoSEQ multiplex PCR; TCRdb's copy has only in-frame clones and lacks some. The profile shows some 240,000 clones, 86% of them singletons. The sequenced material came from PBMCs or T cells enriched from blood (not recorded which). These receptors originate from a woman aged 40 to 50 with acute COVID-19.

The chain carries TRBV5-1 and TRBJ2-1; a weak D match, TRBD2 (6 bases). The CDR3 contains 14 residues. Trimming took off 4 bases at V and 3 bases at J, with 11 bases between the two ends. Germline CDR1 reads SGHRS; CDR2 reads YFSETQ. The CDR3 nucleotides are TGCGCCAGCAGCGGGACTTCTCACTACAATGAGCAGTTCTTC. Translating it yields CASSGTSHYNEQFF.

The chain joins TRBV29-1 to TRBJ2-7, with D uncertain. V was cut by 5 bases and J by 0 bases, with 8 bases left in between. The CDR3 consists of 12 residues. Germline-derived CDR1 and CDR2 are SQVTM and ANQGSEA. DNA for the CDR3: TGCAGCGTTTTACAGAACTCCTACGAGCAGTACTTC. Protein product: CSVLQNSYEQYF.